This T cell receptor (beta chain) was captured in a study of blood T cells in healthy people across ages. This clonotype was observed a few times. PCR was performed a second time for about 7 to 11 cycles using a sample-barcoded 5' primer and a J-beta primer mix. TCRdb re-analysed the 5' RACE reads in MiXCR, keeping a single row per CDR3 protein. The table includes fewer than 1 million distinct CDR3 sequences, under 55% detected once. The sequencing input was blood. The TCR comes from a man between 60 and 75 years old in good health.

In DNA form, the CDR3 reads TGCGCCAGCAGCTGGACGGGGCGTGACGAGCAGTACTTC. Translation gives CASSWTGRDEQYF. V and J are TRBV5-1 and TRBJ2-7; possibly TRBD1 or TRBD2 for D (5 bases each). The CDR3 extends over 13 amino acids. The germline V and J ends were trimmed by 3 bases and 5 bases, with 12 bases remaining between them. CDR1 is SGHRS, CDR2 YFSETQ, per germline.